The entry below describes one TCR beta chain. Original data processing: Amplification of reference gene primers provided the estimated nucleated cell counts. Some clones are missing from TCRdb's copy, which holds only in-frame ones; the method was immunoSEQ multiplex PCR. That table is the source of V, J and clone size, and D and trimming were worked out from the DNA. The table records 350,000 to 400,000 clones, 85% to 90% of them present only once. Participants spanned ages about 18 to 90 years and resided in about two dozen US areas. Before being deemed recovered, Cohort 3 donors had two negative PCRs, clearance, or symptom resolution. CDR1 is LGHDT, CDR2 YNNKEL, per germline (reference sequence). This CDR3 region has 15 residues. The V and J ends lost 0 bases and 9 bases, in that order; junction bases with no gene match: 8. The data were obtained in a study of blood T cell repertoires in COVID-19.

The sequenced sample was PBMCs or T cells enriched from blood (not recorded which). The source of this sequence is a man younger than 35 who had recovered from COVID-19. The V and J genes are TRBV3-1 (or the pseudogene TRBV3-2) and TRBJ2-7; 10 positions agree with TRBD1. In DNA form, the CDR3 reads TGTGCCAGCAGCCAAGAGTCCCGGACAGGGGGAGCGCAGTACTTC. Encoded protein: CASSQESRTGGAQYF.